A selection of T cell receptor beta chains follows, all from one sample in a study of shared clonotypes between healthy human individuals. Clones were sequenced by immunoSEQ multiplex PCR, and TCRdb holds only the in-frame ones, with some missing. The data show about 1.5 million clones, with 98% seen just once and about 0.4% held by the top ten. The sample taken for sequencing was naive CD4+ T cells sorted from blood. The receptors come from a man aged 30 to 45 in good health. Each CDR3 is given with its conserved first and last residue.

v_call	j_call	cdr3_aa
TRBV18	TRBJ1-2	CASSPPPPRWGYTF
TRBV6-1	TRBJ2-7	CASSVRGKLGYSEQYF
TRBV9	TRBJ2-1	CASSPTDRTVYNEQFF
TRBV9	TRBJ2-1	CASSVGGGQNEQFF
TRBV7-9	TRBJ1-1	CASSSDSVGGLNTEAFF
TRBV7-8	TRBJ2-7	CASSSLTSAEQYF
TRBV9	TRBJ2-7	CASSESLEVGYEQYF
TRBV5-4	TRBJ2-7	CASSKRVPSYEQYF
TRBV7-9	TRBJ2-1	CASSRPVQRGNEQFF
TRBV7-6	TRBJ2-2	CASSSREVSVGELFF
TRBV7-2	TRBJ2-2	CASSILAGATGELFF
TRBV5-4	TRBJ2-7	CASSLIGPENEQYF
TRBV6-5	TRBJ2-1	CASTQTRGPNEQFF
TRBV6-6	TRBJ2-1	CASSKPSGLTDEQFF
TRBV28	TRBJ2-7	CASRPGQSYEQYF
TRBV5-5	TRBJ1-3	CASSLDGPNTGNTIYF
TRBV19	TRBJ2-1	CASSMGRDFYNEQFF
TRBV18	TRBJ2-5	CASSPRQGRLVETQYF
TRBV7-9	TRBJ2-3	CASSLSGAADTQYF
TRBV7-2	TRBJ2-3	CASSLVGSGGTDTQYF
TRBV18	TRBJ2-3	CASSPTGSTDTQYF
TRBV14	TRBJ2-7	CASSQIPREQYF
TRBV5-1	TRBJ2-3	CASGLTGSTDTQYF
TRBV6-5	TRBJ2-5	CASSRVAEETQYF
TRBV4-1	TRBJ2-1	CASSQVGLEGEQFF
TRBV14	TRBJ2-1	CASSLWAASSYNEQFF
TRBV6-1	TRBJ1-5	CASSDWTALGFNQPQHF